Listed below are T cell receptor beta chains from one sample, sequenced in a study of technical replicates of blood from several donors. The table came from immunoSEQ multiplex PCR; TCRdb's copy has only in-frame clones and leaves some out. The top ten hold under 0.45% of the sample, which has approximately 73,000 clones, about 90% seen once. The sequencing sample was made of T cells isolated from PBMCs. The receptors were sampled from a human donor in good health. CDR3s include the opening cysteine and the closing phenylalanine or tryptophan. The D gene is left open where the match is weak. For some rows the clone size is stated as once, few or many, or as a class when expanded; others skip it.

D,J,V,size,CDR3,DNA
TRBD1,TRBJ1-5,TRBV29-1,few,CSVGQGDNQPQHF,TGCAGCGTTGGACAGGGGGATAATCAGCCCCAGCATTTT
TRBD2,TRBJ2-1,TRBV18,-,CASSPLGGRVNEQFF,TGTGCCAGCTCACCACTGGGCGGGAGGGTGAATGAGCAGTTCTTC
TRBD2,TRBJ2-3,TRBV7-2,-,CASSSKGLAGTADTQYF,TGTGCCAGCAGCTCCAAGGGACTAGCGGGAACGGCAGATACGCAGTATTTT
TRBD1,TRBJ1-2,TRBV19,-,CASKSPGQGNYGYTF,TGTGCCAGTAAATCTCCGGGACAGGGGAACTATGGCTACACCTTC
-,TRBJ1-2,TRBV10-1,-,CASSPIGYTF,TGCGCCAGCAGCCCTATTGGCTACACCTTC
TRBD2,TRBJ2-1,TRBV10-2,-,CASSEAGGFIYEQFF,TGCGCCAGCAGTGAAGCGGGAGGGTTTATATATGAGCAGTTCTTC
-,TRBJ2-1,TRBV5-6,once,CASSFLLYNEQFF,TGTGCCAGCAGCTTCTTGTTATACAATGAGCAGTTCTTC
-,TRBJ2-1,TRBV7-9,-,CASEARDEQFF,TGTGCCAGCGAGGCGAGGGATGAGCAGTTCTTC
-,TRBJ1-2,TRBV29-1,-,CSLFPPDSSYGYTF,TGCAGCCTCTTCCCCCCAGACAGCTCCTATGGCTACACCTTC
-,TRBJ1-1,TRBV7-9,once,CASSSMPGETEAFF,TGTGCCAGCAGCTCAATGCCAGGGGAGACTGAAGCTTTCTTT
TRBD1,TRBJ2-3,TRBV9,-,CASSDLLPGQATDTQYF,TGTGCCAGCAGCGACCTTCTTCCGGGACAGGCCACAGATACGCAGTATTTT
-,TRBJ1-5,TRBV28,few,CASSFPVGLNQPQHF,TGTGCCAGCAGTTTCCCCGTGGGCCTTAATCAGCCCCAGCATTTT
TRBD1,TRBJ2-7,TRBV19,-,CASSGTGTGFGEQYF,TGTGCCAGTAGTGGAACCGGGACAGGCTTCGGCGAGCAGTACTTC
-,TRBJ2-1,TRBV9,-,CASSVRGDNEQFF,TGTGCCAGCAGCGTTCGCGGGGACAATGAGCAGTTCTTC
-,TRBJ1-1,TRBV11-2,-,CASSLGYRETEAFF,TGTGCCAGCAGCTTGGGGTACAGGGAAACTGAAGCTTTCTTT
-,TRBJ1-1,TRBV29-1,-,CSVRRGHTEAFF,TGCAGCGTTCGCCGGGGACATACTGAAGCTTTCTTT
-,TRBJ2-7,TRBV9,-,CASSGTIGSYEQYF,TGTGCCAGCAGCGGTACTATCGGATCCTACGAGCAGTACTTC
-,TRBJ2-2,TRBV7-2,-,CASSLGGGVGELFF,TGTGCCAGCAGCTTAGGAGGGGGGGTTGGGGAGCTGTTTTTT
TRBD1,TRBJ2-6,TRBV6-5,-,CASGDSHSGANVLTF,TGTGCCAGTGGGGACAGTCACTCTGGGGCCAACGTCCTGACTTTC
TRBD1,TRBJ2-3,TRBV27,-,CASSLWDRSDTQYF,TGTGCCAGCAGTTTATGGGACAGGTCGGATACGCAGTATTTT